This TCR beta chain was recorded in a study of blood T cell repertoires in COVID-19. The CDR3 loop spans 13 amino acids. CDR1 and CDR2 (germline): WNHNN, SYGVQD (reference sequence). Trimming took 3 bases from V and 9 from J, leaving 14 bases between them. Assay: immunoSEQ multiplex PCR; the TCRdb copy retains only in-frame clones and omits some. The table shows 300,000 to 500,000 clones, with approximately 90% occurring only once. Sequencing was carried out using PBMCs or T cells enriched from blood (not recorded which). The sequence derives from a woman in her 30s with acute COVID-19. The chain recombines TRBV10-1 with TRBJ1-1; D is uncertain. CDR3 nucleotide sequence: TGCGCCAGCAGTGAACCGGGGTATGAAAAAGCTTTCTTT. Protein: CASSEPGYEKAFF.